These 21 T cell receptor beta chains were all obtained from the same sample, sequenced in a study of identical twins. One entry per CDR3 protein results from TCRdb running MiXCR on the 5' RACE reads. The sample lists some 730,000 distinct CDR3 sequences; about 18% were seen once. This sample was shared with a second study, whose subject was T cells expressing NK-cell markers.

Sequencing was done on a sample of PBMCs. The receptor source for this set is a woman aged 18-29 years in good health.

The chain couples TRBV20-1 to TRBJ1-2; the match to TRBD1 covers 10 bases. In germline, CDR1 is DFQATT, CDR2 SNEGSKA (reference sequence). Unmatched junction bases numbered 7, after V lost 3 bases and J lost 6 bases. CDR3 length equals 14 residues. CDR3 in amino acids: CSASSGQGRDGYTF. CDR3 sequence (DNA): TGCAGTGCTAGCTCGGGACAGGGGAGGGATGGCTACACCTTC.

This clonotype was observed a few times. The J gene is TRBJ1-1, the V gene TRBV10-3, with D perhaps matching TRBD1 (5 bases). The CDR3 has 14 residues. With 10 bases removed from V and 1 base from J, the gap between germline ends came to 16 bases. CDR1 and CDR2 (germline): ENHRY, SYGVKD. The CDR3 nucleotides read TGTGCCACCGGAGAGGATCAGGGGAACACTGAAGCTTTCTTT. It codes for CATGEDQGNTEAFF.

The chain has TRBV15 and TRBJ2-7; 9 bases fit TRBD1. The J segment lost 4 bases and the V segment lost 3 bases, leaving 1 base of the junction unmatched. The CDR3 has 13 residues. CDR1 is LNHNV, CDR2 YYDKDF, per germline (reference sequence). Here the CDR3 DNA reads TGTGCCACCAGCAGGACAGGGGGTTACGAGCAGTACTTC. Translation: CATSRTGGYEQYF.

In this sample, this clonotype turned up a few times. The V and J genes are TRBV29-1 and TRBJ1-1, with unresolved D. The CDR3 consists of 10 residues. V lost 6 bases and J lost 7, with 9 bases in between. CDR1 SQVTM and CDR2 ANQGSEA come from the germline V gene. Here the CDR3 DNA reads TGCAGCGTGGCGGCAGATGAAGCTTTCTTT. Amino acids: CSVAADEAFF.

This clonotype has just a few counts. This chain joins TRBV3-1 and TRBJ2-7; D might be TRBD2 (5 bases). V was pared by 4 bases and J by 4 bases, with 8 bases between. Germline CDR1 LGHDT, CDR2 YNNKEL (reference sequence). This CDR3 is 12 amino acids long. CDR3 coding DNA: TGTGCCAGCAGCCTCCGGGAATACGAGCAGTACTTC. Amino acids: CASSLREYEQYF.

The V call is TRBV11-2, the J call TRBJ2-1; 8 nucleotides line up with TRBD2. V was pared by 10 bases and J by 7 bases, with 9 bases of the junction left unmatched. The CDR3 is 13 amino acids. Germline V gene lookup returns CDR1 SGHAT and CDR2 FQNNGV. In nucleotides, the CDR3 is TGTGCCACCGGACTAGCAGCGTCGAATGAGCAGTTCTTC. Its translation: CATGLAASNEQFF.

This clonotype was seen a few times. This chain uses TRBV9 with TRBJ1-2; D is unclear. Germline V gene data show CDR1 as SGDLS and CDR2 as YYNGEE. The CDR3 runs 14 residues. Between the trimmed V and J ends, which lost 4 bases and 4 bases, there was a span of 14 bases. CDR3 DNA sequence: TGTGCCAGCAGCTCCCGCGGGGTCCCCTATGGCTACACCTTC. Its translation is CASSSRGVPYGYTF. Full variable domain (remainder filled in from reference TRBV9 and TRBJ1-2): DSGVTQTPKHLITATGQRVTLRCSPRSGDLSVYWYQQSLDQGLQFLIQYYNGEERAKGNILERFSAQQFPDLHSELNLSSLELGDSALYFCASSSRGVPYGYTFGSGTRLTVV.

A few counts support this clonotype. The V gene is TRBV20-1, the J gene TRBJ2-4, with a tentative D call TRBD2 (5 bases). Germline V gene lookup returns CDR1 DFQATT and CDR2 SNEGSKA (reference sequence). The CDR3 consists of 16 residues. Trimming pared 0 bases from V and 9 bases from J, leaving 21 bases between. CDR3 coding DNA: TGCAGTGCTAGAGACATCCGCCGGGGAGTGGGCGGCATTCAGTACTTC. It is translated as CSARDIRRGVGGIQYF.

This clonotype was observed a handful of times. The chain employs TRBV7-9 and TRBJ2-1, with no clear D. V gave up 6 bases and J gave up 7 bases, with 7 bases separating them. The CDR3 loop spans 11 amino acids. CDR1 is SEHNR, CDR2 FQNEAQ, per germline (reference sequence). CDR3 protein: CASSMINEQFF. DNA of the CDR3: TGTGCCAGCAGTATGATAAATGAGCAGTTCTTC.

This clonotype was recorded a few times. The chain combines TRBV6-2 or TRBV6-3 with TRBJ2-1; D is ambiguous. CDR1 is MNHEY, CDR2 SVGEGT, per germline. V was shortened by 7 bases and J by 10 bases, with 11 bases between the two germline ends. The CDR3 length is 11 residues. As DNA, the CDR3 is TGTGCCAGCAACACCTTAGGGGAGCAGTTCTTC. Residues: CASNTLGEQFF.

This chain joins TRBV18 and TRBJ2-1; maybe TRBD2 (6 bases). V shed 0 bases and J shed 10 bases, with 10 bases lying between them. CDR3 length: 13 amino acids. CDR1 KGHSH and CDR2 LQKENI come from the germline V gene. The CDR3 protein is CASSPPLGGEQFF. For the CDR3, the DNA is TGTGCCAGCTCACCACCCCTTGGGGGGGAGCAGTTCTTC.

This clonotype appeared a few times. This chain connects TRBV20-1 to TRBJ2-1; D is unresolved. The CDR3 contains 12 residues. Looked up from germline, CDR1 is DFQATT and CDR2 is SNEGSKA (reference sequence). V was cut by 6 bases and J by 5 bases, with 11 bases left in between. The CDR3, as DNA: TGCAGTGCGAGACGTGGGCACAATGAGCAGTTCTTC. It translates to CSARRGHNEQFF.

The chain couples TRBV27 to TRBJ1-5; 7 bases fit TRBD1. V shed 6 bases and J 5 bases; nucleotides not matched to a gene: 7. Germline V CDR1 and CDR2: MNHEY, SMNVEV (reference sequence). This CDR3 spans 14 amino acids. The CDR3 protein is CASSLGGWDQPQHF. The CDR3, as DNA: TGTGCCAGCAGCTTAGGGGGCTGGGATCAGCCCCAGCATTTT.

The V call is TRBV2, the J call TRBJ2-1; D remains unclear. Germline values: CDR1 SNHLY, CDR2 FYNNEI. The CDR3 consists of 11 residues. The V and J ends lost 4 bases and 8 bases respectively, with 6 bases between them. The CDR3 spells CASSADDEQFF. CDR3 bases: TGTGCCAGCAGTGCGGACGATGAGCAGTTCTTC.

This chain joins TRBV2 and TRBJ2-7; 7 nucleotides line up with TRBD2. CDR3 size: 15 residues. V dropped 6 bases and J dropped 5; count of bases not matched to a gene: 13. The germline gives CDR1 SNHLY, CDR2 FYNNEI. CDR3 coding DNA: TGTGCCAGCAGGGTGGCCCTTACTAGCGACCACGAGCAGTACTTC. Translated, it gives CASRVALTSDHEQYF.

The rearrangement joins TRBV27 to TRBJ2-7, with D perhaps being TRBD1 or TRBD2 (6 bases each). V lost 5 bases and J 3 bases, leaving 11 bases between the germline ends. The germline gives CDR1 MNHEY, CDR2 SMNVEV (reference sequence). The CDR3 covers 13 residues. The CDR3 DNA is TGTGCCAGCAGTAGGGGGGCGTACTACGAGCAGTACTTC. It is translated as CASSRGAYYEQYF.

This clonotype was seen a handful of times. The rearrangement uses TRBV15 and TRBJ1-1; no clear D gene. This CDR3 spans 15 amino acids. Germline CDR1 and CDR2: LNHNV and YYDKDF (reference sequence). V was clipped by 3 bases and J by 2 bases, with 13 bases between them. The CDR3 DNA reads TGTGCCACCAGCAGGGAGGGCTGGACCAACACTGAAGCTTTCTTT. This translates into CATSREGWTNTEAFF.

This clonotype has just a few counts. This chain links TRBV12-3 or TRBV12-4 with TRBJ2-3; 12 positions agree with TRBD2. The CDR3 is 17 amino acids. The J segment lost 3 bases and the V segment lost 4 bases, leaving 8 bases of the junction unmatched. The CDR3: CASSSQTSGGLTDTQYF. CDR3 DNA sequence: TGTGCCAGCAGTTCCCAGACTAGCGGGGGTTTAACAGATACGCAGTATTTT.

CDR3 amino acids: CASLLGQGAWDEQFF. CDR3 coding DNA: TGCGCCAGCCTCCTTGGACAGGGGGCTTGGGATGAGCAGTTCTTC. The chain carries TRBV5-1 and TRBJ2-1, with TRBD1 identical over 11 bases. With 7 bases clipped from V and 8 bases from J, the junction kept 11 bases outside the gene matches. CDR1 is SGHRS, CDR2 YFSETQ, per germline. The CDR3 runs to 15 residues.

The rearrangement joins TRBV5-6 to TRBJ2-2; 10 bases fit TRBD2. The CDR3 is 15 amino acids. Germline V lookup: CDR1 SGHDT, CDR2 YYEEEE. After removal of 3 bases from V and 7 bases from J, the junction contained 6 bases not matched to a gene. Here the CDR3 DNA reads TGTGCCAGCAGCTCCGGGACTAGCGTCTACGGGGAGCTGTTTTTT. It encodes CASSSGTSVYGELFF.

This chain joins TRBV7-2 and TRBJ2-3; tentative D call: TRBD1 (5 bases). Per the germline V gene, CDR1 is SGHTA and CDR2 is FQGNSA. This CDR3 region has 15 residues. With 5 bases removed from V and 4 bases from J, the gap between germline ends came to 16 bases. CDR3 bases: TGTGCCAGCAGCCCGCAGGGTAGCCGGGCAGATACGCAGTATTTT. It is translated as CASSPQGSRADTQYF.